This T cell receptor (beta chain) was obtained from a study of cytomegalovirus exposure and HLA in healthy donors. CDR3 size: 20 residues. The PCR was carried out with 60 Vbeta primers and 13 Jbeta primers. TCRdb's copy holds only in-frame clones and misses some; the assay was immunoSEQ multiplex PCR. The sample has approximately 160,000 clones, around 80% seen once. This sequence originates from a woman aged 25 to 39 in good health and CMV-seropositive. The sequencing input was PBMCs. The V gene is TRBV21-1, the J gene TRBJ1-5; the table's TRBD1 call for D was not verified on the DNA. TRBV21-1 is a documented pseudogene. The CDR3 spells CASSKVSGTGGLYSNQPQHF. CDR3 in DNA: TGTGCCAGCAGCAAGGTCTCCGGGACAGGGGGCCTCTATAGCAATCAGCCCCAGCATTTT.